The 25 T cell receptor beta chains presented below share a single source sample, sequenced in a study of cytomegalovirus exposure and HLA in healthy donors. The study ran its PCR with 60 Vbeta and 13 Jbeta primers. Libraries were prepared by immunoSEQ multiplex PCR; TCRdb keeps only in-frame clonotypes and omits some of them. Among over 110,000 clones listed, roughly 74% were seen once. The sequenced sample consisted of PBMCs. All receptors derive from a woman in her late teens or twenties in good health and CMV-seropositive.

The V and J genes are TRBV14 and TRBJ2-2, with 7 bases aligning to TRBD1. The CDR3 extends over 17 amino acids. J lost 7 bases, V lost 0 bases, and 11 bases had no gene match. Germline loops: CDR1 SGHDN, CDR2 FVKESK. The CDR3 loop reads CASSQDSRQGRHGELFF. The CDR3 DNA sequence: TGTGCCAGCAGCCAAGACTCCAGACAGGGTCGTCACGGGGAGCTGTTTTTT.

The chain has TRBV20-1 and TRBJ2-5, with a tentative D call TRBD2 (5 bases). With 6 bases removed from V and 3 bases from J, the gap between germline ends came to 5 bases. CDR1 and CDR2 from the germline V gene are DFQATT and SNEGSKA (reference sequence). CDR3 length: 10 amino acids. The CDR3 reads CSAGEETQYF. In DNA form, the CDR3 reads TGCAGTGCGGGAGAAGAGACCCAGTACTTC.

This chain links TRBV18 with TRBJ2-2; TRBD2 aligns across 7 bases. The CDR3 sequence is 16 residues long. V shed 2 bases, J shed 3 bases, and the junction held 6 bases outside the gene matches. From germline, CDR1 is KGHSH and CDR2 LQKENI. This chain's CDR3 is CASSPRAGEYTGELFF. Written as DNA, the CDR3 is TGTGCCAGCTCACCAAGGGCGGGAGAGTACACCGGGGAGCTGTTTTTT.

This clone was detected a few times. The rearrangement joins TRBV4-3 to TRBJ1-1; D is ambiguous. V lost 4 bases to trimming and J lost 1 base, with 19 bases between them. The CDR3 length is 17 residues. The germline CDR1 and CDR2 sequences are LGHNA and YSLEER. The CDR3 DNA reads TGCGCCAGCAGCCGCCAAGGAGGAGGGCACCAGAACACTGAAGCTTTCTTT. Its protein product is CASSRQGGGHQNTEAFF.

The rearrangement joins TRBV7-9 to TRBJ1-2; D uncertain. Germline V gene sequence: CDR1 SEHNR, CDR2 FQNEAQ (reference sequence). The V end was cut by 7 bases, the J end by 4 bases, with 13 bases between. The CDR3 consists of 13 residues. CDR3 residues: CASTIDLGYGYTF. CDR3 nucleotides: TGTGCCAGCACCATAGATCTAGGCTATGGCTACACCTTC.

This clone has only a few counts. This chain links TRBV4-1 with TRBJ2-3, with D possibly TRBD2 on 5 matching bases. V lost 3 bases to trimming and J lost 7 bases, with 14 bases between them. Germline CDR1 MGHRA, CDR2 YSYEKL. This CDR3 has 14 amino acids. The CDR3 nucleotides are TGCGCCAGCAGCCAGGTGGAGACTACAAATACGCAGTATTTT. Translated: CASSQVETTNTQYF.

The chain employs TRBV19 and TRBJ1-2; D gene ambiguous. Trimming removed 6 bases at V and 2 bases at J, with 7 bases between. Germline V gene sequence: CDR1 LNHDA, CDR2 SQIVND (reference sequence). The CDR3 loop spans 12 amino acids. Written as DNA, the CDR3 is TGTGCCAGTAGCTACAGCAACTATGGCTACACCTTC. It translates to CASSYSNYGYTF.

V gene TRBV27 combines with J gene TRBJ1-1; TRBD1 might be the D (5 bases). The CDR3 contains 14 residues. Germline CDR1 and CDR2: MNHEY and SMNVEV (reference sequence). The V and J ends lost 4 bases and 1 base respectively, with 10 bases between them. For the CDR3, the DNA is TGTGCCAGCAGTTGGGGCAGGTCGAACACTGAAGCTTTCTTT. Encoded protein: CASSWGRSNTEAFF.

The chain recombines TRBV5-1 with TRBJ2-5, with D uncertain. V lost 5 bases, J lost 4 bases, and 12 bases lay in between. This CDR3 has 13 amino acids. Per the germline V gene, CDR1 is SGHRS and CDR2 is YFSETQ. The chain's CDR3 is CASSNLVAETQYF. The CDR3 DNA sequence: TGCGCCAGCAGTAATTTGGTAGCAGAGACCCAGTACTTC.

This chain uses TRBV6-1 with TRBJ2-7; TRBD2 matches 9 bases. Germline assignment: CDR1 MNHNS and CDR2 SASEGT. CDR3 length equals 16 residues. V was clipped by 2 bases and J by 5 bases; unmatched bases: 10. CDR3 protein: CASSERGGGALNEQYF. The DNA of the CDR3 is TGTGCCAGCAGTGAAAGGGGCGGGGGGGCTCTTAACGAGCAGTACTTC.

This clone has a handful of counts. The CDR3 loop is CASSKTGTGVGTEAFF. CDR3 sequence (DNA): TGTGCCAGCAGCAAGACCGGGACAGGGGTGGGTACTGAAGCTTTCTTT. V usage is TRBV7-2 and J usage is TRBJ1-1; the match to TRBD1 covers 10 bases. Trimming took 5 bases from V and 5 from J; bases not matched to a gene: 11. The CDR3 is 16 amino acids. Looked up from germline, CDR1 is SGHTA and CDR2 is FQGNSA.

V usage is TRBV19 and J usage is TRBJ1-2; 7 bases match TRBD1. Germline V gives CDR1 LNHDA, CDR2 SQIVND (reference sequence). V lost 4 bases and J lost 2; bases outside the gene matches: 4. This CDR3 contains 14 residues. The CDR3 loop reads CASSKTGKNYGYTF. DNA of the CDR3: TGTGCCAGTAGTAAGACAGGGAAAAACTATGGCTACACCTTC.

The rearrangement joins TRBV7-8 to TRBJ2-7; 10 bases map to TRBD1. In germline, CDR1 is SGHVS, CDR2 FQNEAQ. The CDR3 runs to 17 residues. Trimming at V came to 1 base and at J to 7 bases, leaving 13 bases not matched to a gene. The CDR3 reads CASSLVSARTGGLEQYF. The CDR3 region has the DNA TGTGCCAGCAGCTTAGTTTCGGCTAGGACAGGGGGTTTGGAGCAGTACTTC.

This chain uses TRBV2 with TRBJ2-4, with TRBD1 matching 9 bases. With 5 bases clipped from V and 7 bases from J, the junction kept 12 bases outside the gene matches. This CDR3 has 16 residues. Germline CDR1 reads SNHLY; CDR2 reads FYNNEI. CDR3 DNA: TGTGCCAGCAGTCCGATCAGGACAGGGGAGTTGAACATTCAGTACTTC. Its translation is CASSPIRTGELNIQYF.

V gene TRBV30 combines with J gene TRBJ2-6; maybe TRBD1 (5 bases). V was clipped by 2 bases and J by 1 base, with 12 bases between them. Germline V CDR1 and CDR2: GTSNPN, SVGIG (reference sequence). The CDR3 contains 16 residues. The CDR3 reads CAWSPPDISGANVLTF. The CDR3 coding sequence is TGTGCCTGGAGTCCGCCGGACATATCTGGGGCCAACGTCCTGACTTTC. The variable domain in full, completed from reference TRBV30 and TRBJ2-6, reads SQTIHQWPATLVQPVGSPLSLECTVEGTSNPNLYWYRQAAGRGLQLLFYSVGIGQISSEVPQNLSASRPQDRQFILSSKKLLLSDSGFYLCAWSPPDISGANVLTFGAGSRLTVL.

The genes are TRBV25-1 and TRBJ2-5; 8 bases are shared with TRBD1. CDR3 length: 14 amino acids. V lost 7 bases and J lost 3; bases outside the gene matches: 7. Germline V gene lookup returns CDR1 MGHDK and CDR2 SYGVNS. CDR3 in amino acids: CASTEDRDKETQYF. The CDR3 DNA reads as TGTGCCAGCACCGAGGACAGGGACAAAGAGACCCAGTACTTC.

CDR3 sequence (DNA): TGCGCCAGCAGCCAGACCGGGACTAACACCGGGGAGCTGTTTTTT. Its protein product is CASSQTGTNTGELFF. The chain employs TRBV4-1 and TRBJ2-2; TRBD2 might be the D (6 bases). The CDR3 contains 15 residues. V was trimmed by 3 bases and J by 2 bases, leaving 10 bases between them. Germline V gene sequence: CDR1 MGHRA, CDR2 YSYEKL.

V usage is TRBV7-9 and J usage is TRBJ2-7; D unresolved. This CDR3 is built from 12 residues. Germline CDR1 and CDR2: SEHNR and FQNEAQ (reference sequence). V was pared by 3 bases and J by 4 bases, with 7 bases between. CDR3 region: CASSFTEYEQYF. In DNA form, the CDR3 reads TGTGCCAGCAGCTTTACAGAGTACGAGCAGTACTTC.

V gene TRBV5-3 combines with J gene TRBJ1-3; D is undetermined. TRBV5-3 is noted as an ORF with a role that remains uncertain. This CDR3 region has 13 residues. Trimming removed 8 bases at V and 4 bases at J, with 13 bases between. The CDR3: CARRTNQGNTIYF. As DNA, the CDR3 is TGTGCCAGGAGAACTAACCAAGGAAACACCATATATTTT.

V gene TRBV7-9 combines with J gene TRBJ1-2, with D possibly TRBD1 on 6 matching bases. CDR1 is SEHNR, CDR2 FQNEAQ, per germline (reference sequence). With 5 bases removed from V and 4 bases from J, the gap between germline ends came to 17 bases. The CDR3 runs to 15 residues. CDR3 in amino acids: CASSIIQGSGYGYTF. As DNA, the CDR3 is TGTGCCAGCAGCATAATACAGGGAAGCGGCTATGGCTACACCTTC.

The chain uses TRBV5-5 and TRBJ2-6; D might be TRBD1 (6 bases). The V end was cut by 3 bases, the J end by 2 bases, with 18 bases between. Per the germline V gene, CDR1 is SGHKS and CDR2 is YYEKEE (reference sequence). CDR3 length: 18 amino acids. The CDR3 DNA follows: TGTGCCAGCAGCTCACCGACATTACAGGGAACTGGGGCCAACGTCCTGACTTTC. This translates into CASSSPTLQGTGANVLTF. Looking up the rest from reference TRBV5-5 and TRBJ2-6 gives the full variable domain: DAGVTQSPTHLIKTRGQQVTLRCSPISGHKSVSWYQQVLGQGPQFIFQYYEKEERGRGNFPDRFSARQFPNYSSELNVNALLLGDSALYLCASSSPTLQGTGANVLTFGAGSRLTVL.

V is TRBV14 and J is TRBJ2-5; D call uncertain. Trimming removed 4 bases at V and 5 bases at J, with 5 bases between. Germline V gene sequence: CDR1 SGHDN, CDR2 FVKESK. The CDR3 is made up of 11 amino acids. The CDR3 is CASSPGETQYF. The CDR3 nucleotides are TGTGCCAGCAGCCCCGGGGAGACCCAGTACTTC. The full variable domain, rest sourced from reference TRBV14 and TRBJ2-5, is EAGVTQFPSHSVIEKGQTVTLRCDPISGHDNLYWYRRVMGKEIKFLLHFVKESKQDESGMPNNRFLAERTGGTYSTLKVQPAELEDSGVYFCASSPGETQYFGPGTRLLVL.

This rearrangement joins TRBV2 to TRBJ2-2; 10 nucleotides line up with TRBD1. Unmatched junction bases numbered 7, after V lost 5 bases and J lost 7 bases. Germline V gene sequence: CDR1 SNHLY, CDR2 FYNNEI. The CDR3 runs to 15 residues. The CDR3 nucleotides are TGTGCCAGCAGTCCCCGGACAGGGGGAAGCGGGGAGCTGTTTTTT. Its translation is CASSPRTGGSGELFF.

V usage is TRBV30 and J usage is TRBJ2-3, with TRBD2 matching 9 bases. CDR1 is GTSNPN and CDR2 is SVGIG in the germline V gene (reference sequence). There are 15 residues in the CDR3. Germline trimming cut 3 bases from V and 1 base from J; bases unmatched to any gene: 5. The CDR3 protein is CAWSGVAGGTDTQYF. In nucleotides, the CDR3 is TGTGCCTGGAGCGGTGTAGCGGGGGGCACAGATACGCAGTATTTT.

The chain carries TRBV10-2 and TRBJ2-4; 11 bases are shared with TRBD2. V lost 4 bases, J lost 1 base, and 12 bases stayed unmatched. The CDR3 loop spans 19 amino acids. CDR1 and CDR2 from the germline V gene are WSHSY and SAAADI. The CDR3 nucleotides are TGCGCCAGCAGTGGGATTAGCGGGGGGGCTTTTGTGGCCAAAAACATTCAGTACTTC. It codes for CASSGISGGAFVAKNIQYF.